This note documents a single T cell receptor (beta chain) sequence. This clone was seen a few times. The target of this receptor is not known. No base qualities exist here, and no much larger clone lies one base off it. The library relied on the immunoSEQ multiplex PCR assay. For the multiplex PCR, a mixture combining 60 forward primers for TCR Vbeta segments and 13 reverse primers for TCR Jbeta segments was used. The CDR3 region of rearranged TCR beta genes was amplified from genomic DNA with a multiplex PCR assay. The Illumina HiSeq System was used to sequence the amplified TCR beta libraries as 87-base-pair reads. As for the authors' bioinformatics: A later analysis tallied approximately 87 million unique TCR beta chains across the 650 to 750 repertoires, and around 9.9 million of those chains were shared by two or more donors. A nearest-neighbor algorithm error-corrected the raw reads and collapsed the reads into unique sequences, merging closely related sequences to remove PCR and sequencing errors. CDR3 sequences were aligned to IMGT reference sequences to assign V, D and J gene segments. For a sequence to be retained, a match of at least six nucleotides was required to both a V gene segment and a J gene segment. Rearrangements were called productive when the CDR3 lacked stop codons and stayed in frame with V and J; all others were non-productive. Following IMGT convention, CDR3 was defined as the stretch from the second conserved V-encoded cysteine to the conserved J-encoded phenylalanine. In an earlier analysis of more than 550 of the donors, sequences lacking an unambiguous match to a single V gene segment were excluded. In an earlier analysis of some 590 of the donors, a V segment was called functional when productive rearrangements were above 56.7%, and segregating when the standard deviation between donors exceeded 5%. To diagnose cytomegalovirus status from the catalog of TCR beta chain sequences, a statistical classification framework was built. In a later analysis, TCR nucleotide sequences were compared against IMGT/GENE-DB human TR gene sequences so that V and J genes could be assigned. Using the TCRdist pipeline, a later analysis assigned CDR3 sequences along with most-parsimonious VDJ recombination scenarios. In a later analysis, every TCR beta chain was defined by the combination of its CDR3 amino acid sequence and its V-gene family, and reads without a unique V-gene family were dropped. As a way to deal with suspected cross-contamination and a sequencing artifact, a later analysis dropped roughly 620 nucleotide sequences that were highly shared and had low generation probability. For each public chain, a later analysis derived a clonal expansion index from normalized ranks of inferred template counts within each repertoire. In a later analysis, generation probabilities were computed with a VDJ recombination model fitted to out-of-frame rearrangements, and the resulting probabilities were checked against IGoR. In a later analysis, hypergeometric tests were used to score TCR-TCR, TCR-HLA and TCR-CMV co-occurrence, with a repertoire-size bias correction applied to TCR pairs. A later analysis estimated false discovery rates by permuting HLA or CMV assignments 20 times. A later analysis grouped co-occurring TCRs with DBSCAN, adding TCRdist sequence similarity when clustering within HLA-allele-positive subsets. Repertoires with fewer than 30,000 or more than 120,000 public chains, plus five repertoires with anomalous nucleotide sharing, were excluded from co-occurrence clustering. TCRdb took this table from immuneACCESS and kept in-frame rearrangements with V and J called. Such tables lack part of the clones; where checked against another copy, unresolved V genes explain under half of the gap, and the rest is unexplained. V and J calls and clone size follow that table, whereas D and trimming were derived from the DNA. In this sample the table shows under 110,000 clones, roughly 74% of which occur a single time. The ten biggest clones cover approximately 2.1% of the sample.

From cysteine to phenylalanine, the CDR3 is 13 amino acids long. Solely the CDR3 DNA is kept, with 39 bases framed from the first base. CDR1 and CDR2, per the germline V gene, are MNHEY and SVGAGI. Trimming costs V 9 bases and J 2 bases, and their ends lie 14 bases apart. The data derive from a study of cytomegalovirus exposure and HLA in healthy donors (dated by TCRdb to 2017 to 2019). Regarding the study in general: According to an earlier analysis of 450 to 650 of the donors, about 170 million T cells yielded 100 million or so unique TCR beta sequences and about 300 Gb of sequence data. Roughly 300 gigabases of sequencing data and 70 million to 85 million unique TCR sequences were included in an early release covering around 650 HLA-typed donors. Among the approximately 420 genotyped donors, 75% to 90% belonged to the genetic ancestry cluster associated with self-reported Caucasian donors. The study aimed to test whether cataloging public T cell receptors could reveal signatures of past pathogen exposure. The study used immunosequencing to profile the T cell repertoires of approximately 690 subjects and linked those repertoires to cytomegalovirus serostatus. A separate validation cohort of roughly 110 different subjects was used in addition to the roughly 720-subject first cohort. To predict cytomegalovirus infection status, the study brought together high-throughput TCR immunosequencing, statistical association of individual TCRs with disease status, and machine learning. A later analysis re-analyzed previously published TCR beta repertoires from 650 to 800 donors and added high-resolution HLA genotyping to study TCR occurrence patterns. In the later analysis, no new phenotypic data were used to find candidate immune exposures; instead, reliance was placed on TCR beta sequences and their occurrence across donors. To decide whether each TCR beta V gene segment behaved as functional or pseudogenic, an earlier analysis of some 600 of the donors relied on high-throughput TCR beta sequencing. Alongside the repertoire data, information on donor age, sex, ethnicity and CMV serostatus was compiled. A later genetic analysis used genome-wide SNP genotypes for about 60% of the roughly 700 donors, treating that subset as a discovery cohort. Every discovery cohort repertoire had been produced on one sequencing platform. HLA typing covered class I and class II loci at four-digit resolution. The number of donors typed differed by locus, with roughly 629-640 for A, B, C, DRB1 and DQB1, around 500 for DQA1, 600 to 610 for DPA1, and around 460 for DPB1. Because of strong linkage in the cohort, 5 or 6 DR-DQ haplotypes were treated as single units for association and clustering. On average, 235,054 unique TCR beta nucleotide sequences were sequenced per donor among roughly 430 genotyped donors of the cohort, with around 19% of those sequences being non-productive. Study-level results and caveats: When HLA alleles, especially DR and DQ, strongly co-occurred, attributing TCR associations to individual alleles was difficult. According to a later analysis, most CMV-associated TCR beta chains appeared to be HLA-restricted, and the HLA associations seemed to be driven largely by CMV exposure. A cluster of highly shared sequence variants was judged likely to be a technical artifact of the sequencing pipeline. Cytomegalovirus status was reported to be diagnosed by the classifier with high specificity and sensitivity in both the original and validation cohorts. Because some donors lacked HLA typing at each locus, the association tests relied only on the typed subset. A further reported finding was that TCR beta sequences accurately predicted the HLA-A and HLA-B alleles for most subjects in the first cohort. The authors suggested that the approach could potentially be extended to other disease states and immunological phenotypes. The cohort was sequenced for TCR beta chains only, and without alpha or paired-chain data the features that could be detected were limited. According to a later analysis, parvovirus B19, influenza, CMV and Epstein-Barr virus appeared linked to several top co-occurrence clusters. The earlier analysis of a few hundred of the donors excluded 15 to 20 rarely observed V segments, including chromosome 9 orphons, because counts were too low. A later analysis found that TCR association rates varied across HLA loci, with DRB1 alleles showing the most associated TCRs and HLA-C alleles the fewest. According to a later genetic analysis, donors in an Asian-associated ancestry cluster had fewer N-insertions in productive TCRs than the approximately 630-donor mean. In vitro tests confirmed that a few of the cytomegalovirus-associated TCR beta chains recognize cytomegalovirus antigens. The presence/absence analyses assumed that sequencing depth was roughly uniform across donors, and that assumption may not be true. In an earlier analysis of 587 of the donors, most TCR beta V segments appeared in productive rearrangements about 87% or about 30% of the time, broadly matching IMGT annotations. A later analysis associated 15,000 to 20,000 TCR beta sequences with specific HLA alleles at a false discovery rate of 0.05. Some IMGT-functional V segments, including TRBV6-2 and TRBV6-3, could not be told apart with the 87-base-pair reads, so those segments were excluded. V-gene and J-gene trimming of TCR beta chains was associated with a missense DCLRE1C variant in a later genetic analysis, and the association was replicated in an independent cohort. Most TCR sequences were observed very rarely across donors, whereas some public TCRs were present in many individuals. The only immune exposure information available for the cohort was CMV serostatus. Linkage disequilibrium might explain the correlated functional status among segregating V segments, but an unknown experimental factor could not be excluded. A total of 164 TCR beta chains were listed by the study as associated with cytomegalovirus. In a later analysis, HLA-associated TCR beta chains were found to be more clonally expanded and to have lower generation probabilities than equally common non-associated chains.

The cohort consisted of some 730 healthy bone marrow donors. At the time of sampling, all cohort members were nominally healthy, though unrecorded immune exposures were likely present. The donor tested CMV seronegative, placing the donor among the 350 or so seronegative members of the cohort. Every donor gave a peripheral blood sample, and the peripheral blood mononuclear cells from that sample were used for TCR beta sequencing. The Qiagen DNeasy Blood Extraction Kit was used to extract genomic DNA from the blood cell samples. This chain joins TRBV6-5 to TRBJ2-7, with TRBD1 tentatively as D gene (6 bases match). This TCR derives from a middle-aged woman in good health and CMV-seronegative. The material sequenced was PBMCs. For the CDR3, the sequence is CASCRDTTYEQYF. The nucleotide sequence is given as TGTGCCAGTTGTAGGGACACCACCTACGAGCAGTACTTC.